This TCR beta chain was found in a study of cytomegalovirus exposure and HLA in healthy donors. This clone was found once. This PCR relied on a set of 60 Vbeta primers and 13 Jbeta primers. TCRdb's table, derived via immunoSEQ multiplex PCR, lists solely in-frame clones and lacks some. The sample lists roughly 81,000 clones; over 75% were seen once. CDR1 is MNHEY and CDR2 is SVGAGI in the germline V gene. The germline V and J ends were trimmed by 2 bases and 7 bases, with 12 bases remaining between them. This CDR3 comprises 13 residues. This chain connects TRBV6-5 to TRBJ2-7; D perhaps matches TRBD2 (5 bases). Sample: PBMCs. The receptor comes from a boy between 10 and 17 years old in good health and CMV-seronegative. The CDR3, as DNA: TGTGCCAGCAGTTACGCGGGCCGCGGGGAGCAGTACTTC. Translated: CASSYAGRGEQYF.